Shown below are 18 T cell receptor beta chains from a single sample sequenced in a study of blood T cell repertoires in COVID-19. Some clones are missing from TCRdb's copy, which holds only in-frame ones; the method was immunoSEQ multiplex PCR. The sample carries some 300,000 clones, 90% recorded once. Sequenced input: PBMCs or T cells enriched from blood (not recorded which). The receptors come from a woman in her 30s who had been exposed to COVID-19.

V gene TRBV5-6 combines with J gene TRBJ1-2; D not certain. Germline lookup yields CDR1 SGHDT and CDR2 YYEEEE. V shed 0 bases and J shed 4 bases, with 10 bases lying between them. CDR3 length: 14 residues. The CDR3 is CASSLDRYLYGYTF. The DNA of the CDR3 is TGTGCCAGCAGCTTGGACAGATACCTCTATGGCTACACCTTC.

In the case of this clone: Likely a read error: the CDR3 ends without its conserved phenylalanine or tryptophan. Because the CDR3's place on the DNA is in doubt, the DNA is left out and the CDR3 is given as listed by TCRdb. CDR3 sequence reads: CARSLGLLV. V is TRBV5-3 and J is TRBJ1-4. TRBV5-3 is recorded as an ORF, its role being uncertain. The length of the CDR3 is 9 amino acids, counting both ends.

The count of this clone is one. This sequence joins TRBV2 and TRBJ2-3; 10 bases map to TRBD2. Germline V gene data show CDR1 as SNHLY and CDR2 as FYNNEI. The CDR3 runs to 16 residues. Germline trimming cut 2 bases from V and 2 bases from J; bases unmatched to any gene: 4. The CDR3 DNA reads TGTGCCAGCAGTGAATTAGCGGGGGGCGCCACAGATACGCAGTATTTT. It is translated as CASSELAGGATDTQYF.

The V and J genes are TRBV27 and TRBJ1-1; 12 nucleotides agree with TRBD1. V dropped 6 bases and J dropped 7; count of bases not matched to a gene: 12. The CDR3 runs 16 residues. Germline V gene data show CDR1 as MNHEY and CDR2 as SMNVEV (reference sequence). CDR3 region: CASRDRDRGLTGEAFF. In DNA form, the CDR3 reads TGTGCCAGCAGAGATAGGGACAGGGGGCTTACTGGTGAAGCTTTCTTT.

This CDR3 reads CASRGTGGTGELFF. As DNA, the CDR3 is TGTGCCAGCAGGGGGACAGGGGGCACCGGGGAGCTGTTTTTT. The rearrangement links TRBV6-5 to TRBJ2-2, with TRBD1 identical over 11 bases. The CDR3 loop spans 14 amino acids. V lost 6 bases, J lost 4 bases, and 1 base stayed unmatched. Germline lookup yields CDR1 MNHEY and CDR2 SVGAGI.

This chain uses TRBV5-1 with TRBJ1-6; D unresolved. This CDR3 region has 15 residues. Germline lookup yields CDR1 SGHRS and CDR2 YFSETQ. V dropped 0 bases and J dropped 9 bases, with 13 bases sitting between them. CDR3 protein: CASSLDSGVGSPLHF. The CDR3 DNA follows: TGCGCCAGCAGCTTGGACTCCGGGGTTGGTTCACCCCTCCACTTT. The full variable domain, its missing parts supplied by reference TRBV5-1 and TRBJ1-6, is KAGVTQTPRYLIKTRGQQVTLSCSPISGHRSVSWYQQTPGQGLQFLFEYFSETQRNKGNFPGRFSGRQFSNSRSEMNVSTLELGDSALYLCASSLDSGVGSPLHFGNGTRLTVT.

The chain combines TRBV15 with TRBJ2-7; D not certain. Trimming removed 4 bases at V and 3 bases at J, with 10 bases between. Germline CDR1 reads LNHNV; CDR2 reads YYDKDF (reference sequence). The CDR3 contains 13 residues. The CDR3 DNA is TGTGCCACCAGCACGGCCAGGAACTACGAGCAGTACTTC. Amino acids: CATSTARNYEQYF.

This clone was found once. In DNA, the CDR3 is TGTGCCAGCAGCGCCCCCCTAGCGGGACCTAACACCGGGGAGCTGTTTTTT. Amino acid sequence: CASSAPLAGPNTGELFF. The chain has TRBV7-2 and TRBJ2-2, with 9 bases identical to TRBD2. J was trimmed by 2 bases and V by 5 bases; bases with no gene match: 9. The CDR3 covers 17 residues. The germline CDR1 and CDR2 sequences are SGHTA and FQGNSA. Supplemented by reference TRBV7-2 and TRBJ2-2, the full variable domain reads GAGVSQSPSNKVTEKGKDVELRCDPISGHTALYWYRQSLGQGLEFLIYFQGNSAPDKSGLPSDRFSAERTGGSVSTLTIQRTQQEDSAVYLCASSAPLAGPNTGELFFGEGSRLTVL.

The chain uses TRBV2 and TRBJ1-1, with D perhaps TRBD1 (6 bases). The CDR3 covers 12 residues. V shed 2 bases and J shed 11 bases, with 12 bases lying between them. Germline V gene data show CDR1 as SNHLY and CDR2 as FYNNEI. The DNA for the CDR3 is TGTGCCAGCAGTGAAAGGGGGAAGAGGGCTTTCTTT. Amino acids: CASSERGKRAFF.

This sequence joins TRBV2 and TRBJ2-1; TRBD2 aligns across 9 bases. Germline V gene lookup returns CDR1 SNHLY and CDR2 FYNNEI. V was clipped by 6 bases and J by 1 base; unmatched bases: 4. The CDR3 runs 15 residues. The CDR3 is CASRSGGSSYNEQFF. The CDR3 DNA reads TGTGCCAGCAGGAGCGGGGGGTCGTCCTACAATGAGCAGTTCTTC.

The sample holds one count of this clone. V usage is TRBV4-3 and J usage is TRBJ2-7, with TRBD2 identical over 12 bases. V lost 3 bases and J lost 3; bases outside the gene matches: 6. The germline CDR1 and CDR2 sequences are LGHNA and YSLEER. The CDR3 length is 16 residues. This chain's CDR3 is CASSQATSGGYYEQYF. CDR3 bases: TGCGCCAGCAGCCAGGCGACTAGCGGGGGATACTACGAGCAGTACTTC.

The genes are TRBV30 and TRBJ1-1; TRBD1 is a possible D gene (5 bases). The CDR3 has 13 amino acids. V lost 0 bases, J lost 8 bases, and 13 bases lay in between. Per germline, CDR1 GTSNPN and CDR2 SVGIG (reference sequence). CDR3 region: CAWSVAMGGEAFF. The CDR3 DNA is TGTGCCTGGAGTGTAGCTATGGGGGGGGAAGCTTTCTTT.

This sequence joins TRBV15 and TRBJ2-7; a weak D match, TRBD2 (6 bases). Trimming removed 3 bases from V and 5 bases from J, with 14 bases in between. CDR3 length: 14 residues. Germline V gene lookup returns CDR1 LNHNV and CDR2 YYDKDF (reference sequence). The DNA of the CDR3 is TGTGCCACCAGCAGCCACGGGCGGGACCACGAGCAGTACTTC. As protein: CATSSHGRDHEQYF.

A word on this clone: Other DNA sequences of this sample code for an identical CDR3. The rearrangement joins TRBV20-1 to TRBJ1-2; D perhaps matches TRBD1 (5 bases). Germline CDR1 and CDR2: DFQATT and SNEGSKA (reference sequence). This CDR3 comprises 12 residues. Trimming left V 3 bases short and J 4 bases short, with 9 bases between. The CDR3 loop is CSASSGIYGYTF. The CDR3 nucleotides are TGCAGTGCTAGTTCAGGGATCTATGGCTACACCTTC.

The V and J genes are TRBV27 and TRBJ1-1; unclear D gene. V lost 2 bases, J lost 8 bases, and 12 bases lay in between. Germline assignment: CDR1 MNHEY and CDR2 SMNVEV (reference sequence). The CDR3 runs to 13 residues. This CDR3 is CASSLPGAREAFF. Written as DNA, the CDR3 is TGTGCCAGCAGTTTACCGGGAGCTAGGGAAGCTTTCTTT.

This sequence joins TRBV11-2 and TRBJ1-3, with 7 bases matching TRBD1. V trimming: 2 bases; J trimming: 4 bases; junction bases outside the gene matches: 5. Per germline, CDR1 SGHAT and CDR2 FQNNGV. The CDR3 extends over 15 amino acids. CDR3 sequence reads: CASSLPGGKGNTIYF. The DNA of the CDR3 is TGTGCCAGCAGCTTACCAGGGGGGAAAGGAAACACCATATATTTT.

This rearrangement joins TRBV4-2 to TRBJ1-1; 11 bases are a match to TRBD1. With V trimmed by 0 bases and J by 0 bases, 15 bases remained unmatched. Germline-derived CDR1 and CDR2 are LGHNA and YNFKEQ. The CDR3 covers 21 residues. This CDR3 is CASSQDRSMRDRGGLNTEAFF. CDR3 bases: TGTGCCAGCAGCCAAGACCGATCTATGCGGGACAGGGGGGGATTGAACACTGAAGCTTTCTTT.

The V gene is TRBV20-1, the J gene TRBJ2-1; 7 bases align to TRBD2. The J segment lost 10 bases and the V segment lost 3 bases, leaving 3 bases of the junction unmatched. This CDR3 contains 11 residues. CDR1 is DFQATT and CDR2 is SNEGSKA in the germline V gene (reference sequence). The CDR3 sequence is CSASRRGEQFF. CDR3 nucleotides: TGCAGTGCTAGCCGGCGGGGGGAGCAGTTCTTC.